Shown below are 19 T cell receptor beta chains from a single sample sequenced in a study of T cells in Graves' hyperthyroidism and ophthalmopathy. It was RNA transcripts that yielded the amplified TCR beta CDR3 regions. Researchers ran a first-round RT-PCR on the TCR CDR3 using the HTBI primer set. From the multiplex PCR reads, TCRdb called clonotypes with MiXCR, one entry per CDR3 protein. Of roughly 580,000 distinct CDR3 sequences detected, under 60% appear once; the ten largest clones hold 8.2%. The specimen was peripheral blood or thyroid tissue (not recorded which). These TCRs come from a woman between 18 and 29 years old with Graves' hyperthyroidism.

Ten or more counts support this clonotype. The chain couples TRBV29-1 to TRBJ1-2; a weak D match, TRBD1 (5 bases). Per germline, CDR1 SQVTM and CDR2 ANQGSEA. The CDR3 consists of 14 residues. The germline V and J ends were trimmed by 0 bases and 4 bases, with 12 bases remaining between them. CDR3 amino acids: CSVEEADSTYGYTF. Here the CDR3 DNA reads TGCAGCGTTGAAGAGGCCGACAGTACCTATGGCTACACCTTC.

The table lists this clonotype with a few counts. The chain is built from TRBV20-1 and TRBJ1-2; D is ambiguous. There are 11 residues in the CDR3. The germline gives CDR1 DFQATT, CDR2 SNEGSKA (reference sequence). V shed 6 bases and J shed 0 bases, with 5 bases lying between them. CDR3 DNA: TGCAGTGCCGGGCCTAACTATGGCTACACCTTC. Translating it yields CSAGPNYGYTF.

A single count supports this clonotype. The conserved phenylalanine or tryptophan normally closing the CDR3 is absent here, so this likely arose from a read error. The chain uses TRBV15 and TRBJ2-7; no definite D call. V lost 0 bases to trimming and J lost 0 bases, with 9 bases between them. CDR1 LNHNV and CDR2 YYDKDF come from the germline V gene (reference sequence). There are 15 residues in the CDR3. This CDR3 reads CATSREARSSYEQYY. Here the CDR3 DNA reads TGTGCCACCAGCAGAGAGGCACGCAGCTCCTACGAGCAGTACTAC.

V gene TRBV7-3 combines with J gene TRBJ2-7; the match to TRBD1 covers 7 bases. This CDR3 is built from 13 residues. Trimming took 8 bases from V and 2 from J; bases not matched to a gene: 6. CDR1 and CDR2 (germline): SGHTA, FQGTGA. The CDR3 DNA follows: TGTGCCAGCGCACAGGGGATCGCCTACGAGCAGTACTTC. This codes for CASAQGIAYEQYF.

V is TRBV20-1 and J is TRBJ1-5; no definite D call. The CDR3 extends over 11 amino acids. Germline CDR1 reads DFQATT; CDR2 reads SNEGSKA (reference sequence). V was trimmed by 6 bases and J by 9 bases, leaving 12 bases between them. The CDR3 loop is CSAKAMGPQHF. For the CDR3, the DNA is TGCAGTGCCAAGGCCATGGGGCCCCAGCATTTT.

V usage is TRBV7-3 and J usage is TRBJ2-5, with TRBD1 matching over 9 bases. V shed 5 bases and J 5 bases; nucleotides not matched to a gene: 12. Per the germline V gene, CDR1 is SGHTA and CDR2 is FQGTGA. CDR3 length: 16 amino acids. CDR3 sequence: CASSKTGGGFSETQYF. CDR3 DNA: TGTGCCAGCAGCAAAACAGGGGGCGGATTTTCGGAGACCCAGTACTTC.

The chain couples TRBV2 to TRBJ2-7; 11 nucleotides match TRBD1. Looked up from germline, CDR1 is SNHLY and CDR2 is FYNNEI. With V trimmed by 5 bases and J by 5 bases, 11 bases remained unmatched. The CDR3 loop spans 16 amino acids. Here the CDR3 reads CASSLTPGQGVHEQYF. For the CDR3, the DNA is TGTGCCAGCAGTCTAACTCCGGGACAGGGGGTCCACGAGCAGTACTTC.

V and J are TRBV7-9 and TRBJ1-6; D unresolved. Trimming pared 4 bases from V and 7 bases from J, leaving 14 bases between. Germline V gene data show CDR1 as SEHNR and CDR2 as FQNEAQ (reference sequence). The CDR3 is 15 residues long. The CDR3 nucleotides are TGTGCCAGCAGCTCGGGCACGCTGACAAATTCACCCCTCCACTTT. Translated: CASSSGTLTNSPLHF.

This clonotype was detected many times. The J gene is TRBJ1-6, the V gene TRBV7-9; unclear D gene. Deletions cut 1 base from V and 8 bases from J, with 3 bases between. Germline assignment: CDR1 SEHNR and CDR2 FQNEAQ (reference sequence). The CDR3 has 12 amino acids. The CDR3 nucleotides are TGTGCCAGCAGCTTAGTACATTCACCCCTCCACTTT. Translated, it gives CASSLVHSPLHF.

J is TRBJ2-7 and V is TRBV7-2; tentative D call: TRBD2 (6 bases). Trimming stripped 5 bases from V and 4 bases from J, with 15 bases between. The CDR3 sequence is 14 residues long. From germline, CDR1 is SGHTA and CDR2 FQGNSA. This CDR3 reads CASSHGRGQYEQYF. CDR3 sequence (DNA): TGTGCCAGCAGCCACGGGCGGGGCCAGTACGAGCAGTACTTC.

This sequence joins TRBV7-2 and TRBJ2-7; 11 bases line up with TRBD1. The junction had 9 bases not matched to a gene; V was cut back by 5 bases and J by 6 bases. The CDR3 is 15 amino acids. CDR1 and CDR2 from the germline V gene are SGHTA and FQGNSA. CDR3 in DNA: TGTGCCAGCAGCGATGAGGACAGGGGGCTCGGCGAGCAGTACTTC. Protein: CASSDEDRGLGEQYF. The entire variable domain, with the rest obtained from reference TRBV7-2 and TRBJ2-7, is as follows: GAGVSQSPSNKVTEKGKDVELRCDPISGHTALYWYRQSLGQGLEFLIYFQGNSAPDKSGLPSDRFSAERTGGSVSTLTIQRTQQEDSAVYLCASSDEDRGLGEQYFGPGTRLTVT.

This clonotype was seen ten or more times. The V call is TRBV7-3, the J call TRBJ1-6; D is ambiguous. V shed 5 bases and J shed 8 bases, with 13 bases lying between them. Per the germline V gene, CDR1 is SGHTA and CDR2 is FQGTGA. The CDR3 is 14 amino acids. The CDR3: CASSTRGADSPLHF. DNA of the CDR3: TGTGCCAGCAGCACCCGCGGCGCGGATTCACCCCTCCACTTT.

V is TRBV6-5 and J is TRBJ1-3; maybe TRBD1 (5 bases). CDR3 length: 13 residues. Per germline, CDR1 MNHEY and CDR2 SVGAGI. The germline V and J ends were trimmed by 5 bases and 4 bases, with 9 bases remaining between them. CDR3 bases: TGTGCCAGCAGTACCTCAGGGGGAAACACCATATATTTT. It specifies CASSTSGGNTIYF.

The chain combines TRBV5-1 with TRBJ2-5, with 13 nucleotides matching TRBD2. V shed 2 bases, J shed 4 bases, and the junction held 2 bases outside the gene matches. Germline V CDR1 and CDR2: SGHRS, YFSETQ. This CDR3 has 15 amino acids. The CDR3 DNA follows: TGCGCCAGCAGCTTCGGGACTAGCGGGATAGAGACCCAGTACTTC. It yields the protein CASSFGTSGIETQYF.

A single count supports this clonotype. The rearrangement links TRBV29-1 to TRBJ2-7, with 9 bases aligning to TRBD2. Germline CDR1 reads SQVTM; CDR2 reads ANQGSEA. The CDR3 extends over 15 amino acids. CDR3 sequence: CSASLAGPTSYEQYF. DNA for the CDR3: TGCAGTGCTAGCCTAGCGGGACCCACCTCCTACGAGCAGTACTTC.

The chain links TRBV7-4 to TRBJ1-4; D gene unclear. This CDR3 region has 14 residues. The germline V gene has CDR1 SGHVT and CDR2 SQSDAQ. V lost 0 bases to trimming and J lost 7 bases, with 9 bases between them. The CDR3 reads CASSLASVVEKLFF. The CDR3 bases are TGTGCCAGCAGCTTAGCGTCGGTGGTTGAAAAACTGTTTTTT.

This clonotype was detected many times. The V and J genes are TRBV2 and TRBJ1-5; 10 nucleotides agree with TRBD1. V shed 7 bases and J 7 bases; nucleotides not matched to a gene: 10. There are 15 residues in the CDR3. Germline V gene sequence: CDR1 SNHLY, CDR2 FYNNEI. The CDR3 loop reads CASKDRGSAEQPQHF. The DNA for the CDR3 is TGTGCCAGCAAGGACAGGGGGTCTGCGGAGCAGCCCCAGCATTTT.

This clonotype appeared a few times. The gene calls are TRBV16 and TRBJ1-1; 7 bases align to TRBD1. Germline CDR1 is KGHSY and CDR2 is FQNENV. The CDR3 covers 15 residues. The junction had 9 bases not matched to a gene; V was cut back by 2 bases and J by 6 bases. The CDR3 DNA sequence: TGTGCCAGCAGCCAAAGACAGGGATTGCTAGCTGAAGCTTTCTTT. Residues: CASSQRQGLLAEAFF.

The sample holds many counts of this clonotype. The CDR3 protein is CASSLVGQLEAFF. The CDR3 region has the DNA TGTGCCAGCAGCTTAGTGGGACAGCTTGAAGCTTTCTTT. The chain carries TRBV7-9 and TRBJ1-1, with 7 bases lining up with TRBD1. CDR1 and CDR2 from the germline V gene are SEHNR and FQNEAQ (reference sequence). V dropped 1 base and J dropped 7; count of bases not matched to a gene: 3. The CDR3 totals 13 residues.